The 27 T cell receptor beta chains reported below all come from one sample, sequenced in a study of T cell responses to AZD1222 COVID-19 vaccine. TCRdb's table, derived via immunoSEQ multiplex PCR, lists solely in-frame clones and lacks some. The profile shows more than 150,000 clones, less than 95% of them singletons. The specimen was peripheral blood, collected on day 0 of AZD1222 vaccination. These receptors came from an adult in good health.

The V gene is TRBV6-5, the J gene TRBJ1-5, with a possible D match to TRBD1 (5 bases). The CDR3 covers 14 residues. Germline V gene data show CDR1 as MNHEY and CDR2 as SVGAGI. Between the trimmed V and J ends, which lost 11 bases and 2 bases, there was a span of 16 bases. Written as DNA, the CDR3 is TGTGCCGCAACAGGAGCGGGGGGCAATCAGCCCCAGCATTTT. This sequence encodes CAATGAGGNQPQHF.

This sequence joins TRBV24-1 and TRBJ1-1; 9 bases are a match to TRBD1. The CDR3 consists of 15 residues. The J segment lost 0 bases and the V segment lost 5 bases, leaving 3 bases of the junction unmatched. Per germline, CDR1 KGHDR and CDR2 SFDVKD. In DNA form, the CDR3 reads TGTGCCACCAGTGCCGGGACAGGGATGAACACTGAAGCTTTCTTT. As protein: CATSAGTGMNTEAFF.

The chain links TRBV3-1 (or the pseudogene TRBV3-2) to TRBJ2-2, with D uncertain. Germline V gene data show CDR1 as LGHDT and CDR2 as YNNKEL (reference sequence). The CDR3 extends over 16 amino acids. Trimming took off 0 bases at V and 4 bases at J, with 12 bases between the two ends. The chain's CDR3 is CASSQERPSFTGELFF. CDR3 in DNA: TGTGCCAGCAGCCAAGAAAGGCCCTCGTTCACCGGGGAGCTGTTTTTT.

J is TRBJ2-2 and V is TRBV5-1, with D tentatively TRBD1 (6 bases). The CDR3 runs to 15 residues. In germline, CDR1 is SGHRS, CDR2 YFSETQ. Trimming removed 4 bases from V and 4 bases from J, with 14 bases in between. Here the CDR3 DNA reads TGCGCCAGCAGCCCTCGACAGGAGCTCACCGGGGAGCTGTTTTTT. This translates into CASSPRQELTGELFF.

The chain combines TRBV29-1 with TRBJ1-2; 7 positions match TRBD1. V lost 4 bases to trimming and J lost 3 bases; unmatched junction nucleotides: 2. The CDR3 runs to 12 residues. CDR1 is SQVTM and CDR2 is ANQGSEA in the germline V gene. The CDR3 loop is CSVVDRDYGYTF. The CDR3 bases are TGCAGCGTTGTCGACAGGGACTATGGCTACACCTTC.

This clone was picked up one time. The DNA of the CDR3 is TGTGCCACCGACCCGGGGGGGGCGGTGGGTCAGCCCCAGCATTTT. Translated: CATDPGGAVGQPQHF. The rearrangement links TRBV24-1 to TRBJ1-5; TRBD1 is a possible D gene (6 bases). The V end lost 9 bases, the J end lost 6 bases, and 20 bases lay between the germline ends. The CDR3 contains 15 residues. Germline values: CDR1 KGHDR, CDR2 SFDVKD.

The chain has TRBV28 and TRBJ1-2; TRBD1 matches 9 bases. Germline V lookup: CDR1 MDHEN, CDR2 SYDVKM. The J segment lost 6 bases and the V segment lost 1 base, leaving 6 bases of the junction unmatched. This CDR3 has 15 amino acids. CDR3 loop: CASSLLRGTGNGYTF. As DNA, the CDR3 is TGTGCCAGCAGTTTATTGCGCGGGACAGGGAATGGCTACACCTTC.

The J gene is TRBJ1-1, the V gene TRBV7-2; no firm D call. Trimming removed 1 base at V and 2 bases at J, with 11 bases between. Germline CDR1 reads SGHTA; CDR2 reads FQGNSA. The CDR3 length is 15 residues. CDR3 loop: CASSLVPAVNTEAFF. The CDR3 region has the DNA TGTGCCAGCAGCTTAGTCCCGGCCGTTAACACTGAAGCTTTCTTT.

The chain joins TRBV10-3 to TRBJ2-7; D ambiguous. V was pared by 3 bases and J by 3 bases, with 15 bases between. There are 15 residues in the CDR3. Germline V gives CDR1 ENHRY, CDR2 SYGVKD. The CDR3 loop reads CAISEMTRRDYEQYF. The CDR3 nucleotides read TGTGCCATCAGTGAAATGACCCGGCGAGACTACGAGCAGTACTTC.

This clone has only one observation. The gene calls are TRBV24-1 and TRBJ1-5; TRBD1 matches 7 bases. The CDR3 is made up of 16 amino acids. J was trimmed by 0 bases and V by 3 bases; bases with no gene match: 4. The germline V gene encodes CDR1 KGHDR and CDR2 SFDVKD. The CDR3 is CATSDPRQGSNQPQHF. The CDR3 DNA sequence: TGTGCCACCAGTGATCCCCGACAGGGTAGCAATCAGCCCCAGCATTTT.

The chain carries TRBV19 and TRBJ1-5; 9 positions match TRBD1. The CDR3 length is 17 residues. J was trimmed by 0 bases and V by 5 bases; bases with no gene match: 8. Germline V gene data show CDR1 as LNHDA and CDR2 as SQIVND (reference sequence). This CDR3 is CASSHSTGGHSNQPQHF. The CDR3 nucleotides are TGTGCCAGTAGTCACTCAACAGGGGGCCATAGCAATCAGCCCCAGCATTTT.

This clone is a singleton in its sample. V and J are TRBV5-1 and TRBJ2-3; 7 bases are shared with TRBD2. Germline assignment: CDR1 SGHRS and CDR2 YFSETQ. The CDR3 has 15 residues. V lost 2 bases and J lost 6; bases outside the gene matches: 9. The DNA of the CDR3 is TGCGCCAGCAGCTTAGGCCTAGCGGTAACGGATACGCAGTATTTT. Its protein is CASSLGLAVTDTQYF.

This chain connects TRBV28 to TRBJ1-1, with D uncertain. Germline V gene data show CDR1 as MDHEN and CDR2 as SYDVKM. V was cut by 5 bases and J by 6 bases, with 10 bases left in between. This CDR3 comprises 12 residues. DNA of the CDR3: TGTGCCAGCAGTCAGACGATCGCTGAAGCTTTCTTT. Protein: CASSQTIAEAFF.

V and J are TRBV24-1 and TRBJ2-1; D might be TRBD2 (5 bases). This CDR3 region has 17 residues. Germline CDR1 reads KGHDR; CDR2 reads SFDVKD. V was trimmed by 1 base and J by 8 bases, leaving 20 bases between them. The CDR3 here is CATSDFSGGSEVYEQFF. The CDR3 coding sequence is TGTGCCACCAGTGATTTTTCGGGCGGGTCCGAAGTCTATGAGCAGTTCTTC.

The DNA for the CDR3 is TGTGCCAGCAGCCCGCGGGCGAGATACGGTGAGCAGTTCTTC. The encoded protein is CASSPRARYGEQFF. This chain connects TRBV5-5 to TRBJ2-1; TRBD2 might be the D (5 bases). CDR1 and CDR2 from the germline V gene are SGHKS and YYEKEE (reference sequence). The V end was cut by 4 bases, the J end by 9 bases, with 17 bases between. The CDR3 is made up of 14 amino acids.

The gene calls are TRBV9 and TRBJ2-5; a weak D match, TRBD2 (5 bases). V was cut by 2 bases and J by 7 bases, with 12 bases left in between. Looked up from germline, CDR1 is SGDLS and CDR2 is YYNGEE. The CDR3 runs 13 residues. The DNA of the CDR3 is TGTGCCAGCAGCGTCGCTACTGAGGGGACCCAGTACTTC. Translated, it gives CASSVATEGTQYF.

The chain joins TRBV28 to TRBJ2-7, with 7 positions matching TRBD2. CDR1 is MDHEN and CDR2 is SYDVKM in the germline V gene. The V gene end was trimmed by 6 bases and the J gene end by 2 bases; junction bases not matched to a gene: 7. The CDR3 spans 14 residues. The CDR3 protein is CASRRQAGAYEQYF. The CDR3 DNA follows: TGTGCCAGCAGACGTCAGGCGGGGGCCTACGAGCAGTACTTC. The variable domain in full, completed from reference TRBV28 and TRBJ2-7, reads DVKVTQSSRYLVKRTGEKVFLECVQDMDHENMFWYRQDPGLGLRLIYFSYDVKMKEKGDIPEGYSVSREKKERFSLILESASTNQTSMYLCASRRQAGAYEQYFGPGTRLTVT.

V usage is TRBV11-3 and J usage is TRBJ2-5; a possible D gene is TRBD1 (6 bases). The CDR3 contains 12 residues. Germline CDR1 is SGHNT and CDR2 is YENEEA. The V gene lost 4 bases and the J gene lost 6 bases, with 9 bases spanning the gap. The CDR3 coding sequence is TGTGCCAGCAGCTCGGGACATCAGACCCAGTACTTC. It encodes CASSSGHQTQYF.

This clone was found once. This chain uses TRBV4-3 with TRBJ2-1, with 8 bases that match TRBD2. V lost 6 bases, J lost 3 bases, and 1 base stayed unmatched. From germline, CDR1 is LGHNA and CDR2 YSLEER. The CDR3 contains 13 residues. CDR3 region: CASRAGGYNEQFF. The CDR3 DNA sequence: TGCGCCAGCAGGGCGGGAGGCTACAATGAGCAGTTCTTC.

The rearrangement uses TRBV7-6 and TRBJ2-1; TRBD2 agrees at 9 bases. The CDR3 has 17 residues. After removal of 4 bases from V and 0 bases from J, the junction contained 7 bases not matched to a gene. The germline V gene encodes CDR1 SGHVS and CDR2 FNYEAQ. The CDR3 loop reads CASSSASGVSSYNEQFF. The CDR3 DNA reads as TGTGCCAGCAGCTCAGCTAGCGGGGTTAGCTCCTACAATGAGCAGTTCTTC.

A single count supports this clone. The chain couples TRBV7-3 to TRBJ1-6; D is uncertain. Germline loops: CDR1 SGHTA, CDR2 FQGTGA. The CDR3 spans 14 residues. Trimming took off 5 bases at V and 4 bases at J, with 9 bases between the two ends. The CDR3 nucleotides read TGTGCCAGCAGCCTCGAGAGGTATAATTCACCCCTCCACTTT. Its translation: CASSLERYNSPLHF.

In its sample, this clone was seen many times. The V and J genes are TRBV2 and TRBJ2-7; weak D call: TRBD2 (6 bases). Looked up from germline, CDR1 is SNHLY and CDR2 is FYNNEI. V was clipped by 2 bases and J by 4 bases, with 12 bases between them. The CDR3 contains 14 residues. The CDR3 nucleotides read TGTGCCAGCAGTGAATCGCCCAGCGGGTACGAGCAGTACTTC. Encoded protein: CASSESPSGYEQYF.

For the CDR3, the DNA is TGTGCCAGCAAACACCTAGATAGCTCCTATAATTCACCCCTCCACTTT. Translated, it gives CASKHLDSSYNSPLHF. The chain uses TRBV27 and TRBJ1-6, with D unclear. The CDR3 totals 16 residues. Germline V gene sequence: CDR1 MNHEY, CDR2 SMNVEV (reference sequence). Trimming removed 7 bases at V and 0 bases at J, with 13 bases between.

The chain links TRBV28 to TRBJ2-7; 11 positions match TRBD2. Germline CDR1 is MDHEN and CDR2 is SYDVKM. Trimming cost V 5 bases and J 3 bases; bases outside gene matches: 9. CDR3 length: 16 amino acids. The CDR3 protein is CASSDPGTSGLYEQYF. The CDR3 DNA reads TGTGCCAGCAGTGACCCTGGGACTAGCGGCCTCTACGAGCAGTACTTC.

The CDR3 reads CASSIQFPLGNEQFF. In nucleotides, the CDR3 is TGTGCCAGCAGCATTCAGTTCCCCTTGGGGAATGAGCAGTTCTTC. The chain joins TRBV21-1 to TRBJ2-1. TRBV21-1 is a pseudogene. The CDR3 covers 15 residues.

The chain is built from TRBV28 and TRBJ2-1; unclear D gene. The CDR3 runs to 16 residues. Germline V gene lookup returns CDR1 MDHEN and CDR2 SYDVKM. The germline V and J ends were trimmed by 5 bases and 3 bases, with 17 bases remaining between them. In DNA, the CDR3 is TGTGCCAGCAGTCCCAGTGGCGGAGTGCTCTACAATGAGCAGTTCTTC. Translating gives CASSPSGGVLYNEQFF.

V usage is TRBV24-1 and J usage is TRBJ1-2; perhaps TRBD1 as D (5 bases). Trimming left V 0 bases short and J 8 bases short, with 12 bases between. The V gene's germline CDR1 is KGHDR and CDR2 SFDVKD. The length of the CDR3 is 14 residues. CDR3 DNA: TGTGCCACCAGTGATTTGTCTGGGGGTGGCGGCTACACCTTC. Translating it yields CATSDLSGGGGYTF.